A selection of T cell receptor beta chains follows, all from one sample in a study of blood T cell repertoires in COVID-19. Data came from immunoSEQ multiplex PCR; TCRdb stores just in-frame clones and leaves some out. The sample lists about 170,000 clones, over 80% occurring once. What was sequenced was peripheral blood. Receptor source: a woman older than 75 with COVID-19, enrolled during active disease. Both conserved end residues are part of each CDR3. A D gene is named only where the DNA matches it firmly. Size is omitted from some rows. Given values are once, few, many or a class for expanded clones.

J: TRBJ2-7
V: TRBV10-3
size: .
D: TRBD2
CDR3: CAISASGSYEQYF
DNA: TGTGCCATCTCGGCTAGCGGATCCTACGAGCAGTACTTC

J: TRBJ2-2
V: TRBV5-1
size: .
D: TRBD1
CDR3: CASTGQEDTGELFF
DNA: TGCGCCAGCACCGGACAGGAGGACACCGGGGAGCTGTTTTTT

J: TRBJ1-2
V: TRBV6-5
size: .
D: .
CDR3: CASSYVGQSPYGYTF
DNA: TGTGCCAGCAGTTACGTCGGACAGAGTCCCTATGGCTACACCTTC

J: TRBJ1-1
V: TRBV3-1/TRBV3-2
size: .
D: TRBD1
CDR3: CASLTGAGEAFF
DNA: TGTGCCAGCCTGACAGGGGCCGGGGAAGCTTTCTTT

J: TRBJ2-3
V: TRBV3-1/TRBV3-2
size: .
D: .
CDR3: CASSQVAVTDTQYF
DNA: TGTGCCAGCAGCCAAGTAGCGGTCACAGATACGCAGTATTTT

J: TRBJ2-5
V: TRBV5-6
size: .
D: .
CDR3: CASSFRGGSQETQYF
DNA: TGTGCCAGCAGCTTTCGAGGGGGTTCCCAAGAGACCCAGTACTTC

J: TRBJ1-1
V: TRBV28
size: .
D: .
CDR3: CASSSRMNTEAFF
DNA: TGTGCCAGCAGTTCGAGGATGAACACTGAAGCTTTCTTT

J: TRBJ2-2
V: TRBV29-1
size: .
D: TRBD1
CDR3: CSVDRGPSGELFF
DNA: TGCAGCGTTGACAGGGGGCCTAGCGGGGAGCTGTTTTTT

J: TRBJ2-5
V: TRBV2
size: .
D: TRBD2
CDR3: CASSLTREGTQYF
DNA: TGTGCCAGCAGCTTGACCAGGGAGGGGACCCAGTACTTC

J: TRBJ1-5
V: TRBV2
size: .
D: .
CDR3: CASSLDTTNQPQHF
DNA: TGTGCCAGCAGTTTAGACACAACAAATCAGCCCCAGCATTTT

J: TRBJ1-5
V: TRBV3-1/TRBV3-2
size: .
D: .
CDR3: CAERGVKHNQPQHF
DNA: TGTGCCGAGAGAGGAGTAAAGCACAATCAGCCCCAGCATTTT

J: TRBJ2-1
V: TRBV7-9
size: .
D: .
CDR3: CASRPDLAGEQFF
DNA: TGTGCCAGCCGACCAGACTTGGCGGGTGAGCAGTTCTTC

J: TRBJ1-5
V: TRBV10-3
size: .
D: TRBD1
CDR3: CAISESRGTGNQPQHF
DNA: TGTGCCATCAGTGAGTCACGGGGGACAGGGAATCAGCCCCAGCATTTT

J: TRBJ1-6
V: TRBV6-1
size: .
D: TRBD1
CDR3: CASSEWGQGAKSPLHF
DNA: TGTGCCAGCAGTGAATGGGGACAGGGGGCGAAATCACCCCTCCACTTT

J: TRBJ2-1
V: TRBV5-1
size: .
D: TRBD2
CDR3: CASSLGGVGGGAFDEQFF
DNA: TGCGCCAGCAGCTTGGGAGGTGTAGGCGGGGGGGCCTTCGATGAGCAGTTCTTC

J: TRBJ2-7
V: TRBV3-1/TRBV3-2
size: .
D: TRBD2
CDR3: CASSQGGRGKQYF
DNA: TGTGCCAGCAGCCAAGGGGGGAGGGGTAAGCAGTACTTC

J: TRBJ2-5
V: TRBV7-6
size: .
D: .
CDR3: CASSLASQETQYF
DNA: TGTGCCAGCAGCTTAGCCTCCCAAGAGACCCAGTACTTC

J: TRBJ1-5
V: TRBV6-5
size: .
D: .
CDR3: CASRGFGGNQPQHF
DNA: TGTGCCAGCAGGGGCTTCGGGGGCAATCAGCCCCAGCATTTT

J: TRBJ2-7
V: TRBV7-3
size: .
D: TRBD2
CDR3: CASRPLLGTSDTRDSYEQYF
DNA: TGTGCCAGCAGACCCCTGCTTGGGACTAGCGACACCAGGGATTCCTACGAGCAGTACTTC

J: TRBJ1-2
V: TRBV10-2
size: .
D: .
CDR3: CASKPWTDINYGYTF
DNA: TGCGCCAGCAAACCGTGGACAGACATTAACTATGGCTACACCTTC

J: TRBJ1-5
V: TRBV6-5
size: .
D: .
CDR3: CASSPGGGNQPQHF
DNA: TGTGCCAGCAGTCCCGGGGGGGGTAATCAGCCCCAGCATTTT

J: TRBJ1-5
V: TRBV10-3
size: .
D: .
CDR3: CAISESGGIQPQHF
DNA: TGTGCCATCAGTGAGTCCGGGGGGATCCAGCCCCAGCATTTT

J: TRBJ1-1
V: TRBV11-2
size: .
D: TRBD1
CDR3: CASSQQGLGNTEAFF
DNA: TGTGCCAGCAGCCAACAGGGGTTGGGGAACACTGAAGCTTTCTTT

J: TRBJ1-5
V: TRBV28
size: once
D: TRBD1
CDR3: CAGTGVNGGNQPQHF
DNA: TGTGCCGGAACAGGGGTGAATGGAGGCAATCAGCCCCAGCATTTT

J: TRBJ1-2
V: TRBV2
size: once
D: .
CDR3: CASRERGRLGGYTF
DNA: TGTGCCAGCAGAGAGCGGGGGCGCCTTGGAGGCTACACCTTC

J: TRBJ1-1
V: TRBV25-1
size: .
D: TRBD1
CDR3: CASSIWGQNHGEAFF
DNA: TGTGCCAGCAGTATATGGGGACAGAATCATGGTGAAGCTTTCTTT

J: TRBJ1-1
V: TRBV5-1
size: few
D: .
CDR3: CASREGGTNTEAFF
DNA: TGCGCCAGCAGGGAGGGAGGCACGAACACTGAAGCTTTCTTT

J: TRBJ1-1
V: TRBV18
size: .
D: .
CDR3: CASSPLSGRMNTEAFF
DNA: TGTGCCAGCTCACCCCTCTCCGGCAGGATGAACACTGAAGCTTTCTTT

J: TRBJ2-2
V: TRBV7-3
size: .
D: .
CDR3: CASSFRRATGELFF
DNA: TGTGCCAGCAGCTTTAGGCGGGCCACCGGGGAGCTGTTTTTT

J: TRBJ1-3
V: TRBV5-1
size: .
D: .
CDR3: CASSLAGVSGNTIYF
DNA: TGCGCCAGCAGCTTGGCCGGGGTCTCTGGAAACACCATATATTTT

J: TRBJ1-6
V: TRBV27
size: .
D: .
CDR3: CASSLLTGSLHF
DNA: TGTGCCAGCAGTTTACTAACGGGATCCCTCCACTTT

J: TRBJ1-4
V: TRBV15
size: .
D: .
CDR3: CATSRGQNLEKLFF
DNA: TGTGCCACCAGCAGAGGCCAGAATCTTGAAAAACTGTTTTTT

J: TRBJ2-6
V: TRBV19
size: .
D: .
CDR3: CASSIYDVGLSGANVLTF
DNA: TGTGCCAGTAGTATCTATGATGTTGGGCTCTCTGGGGCCAACGTCCTGACTTTC

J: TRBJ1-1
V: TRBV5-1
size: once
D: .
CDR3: CASSPPGNTEAFF
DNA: TGCGCCAGCAGCCCCCCAGGGAACACTGAAGCTTTCTTT

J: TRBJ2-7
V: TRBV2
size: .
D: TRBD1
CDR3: CASKGTEVNYEQYF
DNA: TGTGCCAGCAAAGGGACAGAAGTAAACTACGAGCAGTACTTC

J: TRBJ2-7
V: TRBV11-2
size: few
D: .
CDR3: CASSTPQSPYEQYF
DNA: TGTGCCAGCAGCACCCCCCAGTCACCCTACGAGCAGTACTTC

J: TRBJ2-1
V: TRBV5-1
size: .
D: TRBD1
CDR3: CASSLAPQGQGMRIEQFF
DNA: TGCGCCAGCAGCTTGGCCCCCCAGGGACAGGGGATGAGGATTGAGCAGTTCTTC

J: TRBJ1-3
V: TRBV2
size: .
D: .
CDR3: CASSEGRAGNTIYF
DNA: TGTGCCAGCAGTGAAGGACGGGCTGGAAACACCATATATTTT

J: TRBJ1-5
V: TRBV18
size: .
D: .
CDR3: CASSQGEAQPQHF
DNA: TGTGCCAGCTCGCAAGGGGAGGCTCAGCCCCAGCATTTT

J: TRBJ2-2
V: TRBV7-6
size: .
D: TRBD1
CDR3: CASSRGQGKNTGELFF
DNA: TGTGCCAGCAGCAGGGGACAGGGGAAAAACACCGGGGAGCTGTTTTTT

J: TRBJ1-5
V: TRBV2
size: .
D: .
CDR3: CASWGQDNQPQHF
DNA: TGTGCCAGCTGGGGACAAGACAATCAGCCCCAGCATTTT

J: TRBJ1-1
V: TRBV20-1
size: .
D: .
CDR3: CSASDDRGLLTEAFF
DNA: TGCAGTGCTAGTGATGATCGTGGGCTTCTTACTGAAGCTTTCTTT

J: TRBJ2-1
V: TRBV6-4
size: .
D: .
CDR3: CASSEGGRQFF
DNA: TGTGCCAGCAGTGAGGGGGGAAGGCAGTTCTTC

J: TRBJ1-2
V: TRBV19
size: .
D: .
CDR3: CASSARTAPNYGYTF
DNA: TGTGCCAGTAGTGCAAGGACAGCACCCAACTATGGCTACACCTTC

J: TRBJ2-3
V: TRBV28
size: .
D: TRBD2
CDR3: CASSLAGGFSDTQYF
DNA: TGTGCCAGCAGCTTAGCGGGTGGTTTTTCGGATACGCAGTATTTT

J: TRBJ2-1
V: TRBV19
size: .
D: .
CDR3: CASSRSAYNEQFF
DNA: TGTGCCAGTAGTAGGAGCGCCTACAATGAGCAGTTCTTC

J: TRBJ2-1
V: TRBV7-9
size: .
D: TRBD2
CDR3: CASSLTSGGYNEQFF
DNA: TGTGCCAGCAGCCTTACTAGCGGGGGCTACAATGAGCAGTTCTTC

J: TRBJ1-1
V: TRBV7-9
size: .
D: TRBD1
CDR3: CASSGQGGAEAFF
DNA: TGTGCCAGCAGCGGACAGGGGGGCGCTGAAGCTTTCTTT

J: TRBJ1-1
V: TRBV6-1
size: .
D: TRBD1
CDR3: CASRTDRAGNTEAFF
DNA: TGTGCCAGCAGGACAGACAGGGCGGGTAACACTGAAGCTTTCTTT